These 30 T cell receptor beta chains came from one sample sequenced in a study of read filtering for tumor transcriptome and immune sequencing. The library was built from about 400 ng RNA with molecular barcoded adaptors for alpha/delta and beta/gamma chains. TCRdb independently ran MiXCR on the reads; one entry per CDR3 protein. This table holds about 57,000 distinct CDR3 sequences, 20% to 25% found once. Material: a population of CD138-negative cells sorted from bone marrow. The origin of the receptors is a donor aged 40 or over with multiple myeloma.

In this sample, this clonotype turned up many times. CDR3 region: CSARVGGDYYEQYF. CDR3 in DNA: TGCAGTGCTAGAGTCGGCGGGGACTACTACGAGCAGTACTTC. The chain carries TRBV20-1 and TRBJ2-7; 7 positions match TRBD2. J lost 3 bases, V lost 1 base, and 6 bases had no gene match. Germline V gene data show CDR1 as DFQATT and CDR2 as SNEGSKA (reference sequence). The CDR3 loop spans 14 amino acids.

The rearrangement links TRBV10-1 to TRBJ2-7; the D gene could be TRBD1 or TRBD2 (5 bases each). V lost 4 bases and J 0 bases, leaving 13 bases between the germline ends. The V gene's germline CDR1 is WNHNN and CDR2 SYGVQD (reference sequence). The CDR3 sequence is 15 residues long. The CDR3 region is CASSGGTAGSYEQYF. The CDR3 nucleotides are TGCGCCAGCAGTGGAGGGACGGCGGGCTCCTACGAGCAGTACTTC.

The gene calls are TRBV5-1 and TRBJ2-7; D gene ambiguous. V was clipped by 4 bases and J by 2 bases, with 13 bases between them. The CDR3 runs to 14 residues. Germline CDR1 SGHRS, CDR2 YFSETQ. The CDR3 DNA reads TGCGCCAGCAGCCTGTCATCGGCGACCTACGAGCAGTACTTC. It translates to CASSLSSATYEQYF. Filled out from reference TRBV5-1 and TRBJ2-7, the complete variable domain reads KAGVTQTPRYLIKTRGQQVTLSCSPISGHRSVSWYQQTPGQGLQFLFEYFSETQRNKGNFPGRFSGRQFSNSRSEMNVSTLELGDSALYLCASSLSSATYEQYFGPGTRLTVT.

This clonotype was seen at least ten times. The rearrangement links TRBV3-1 to TRBJ1-1; D perhaps matches TRBD1 (6 bases). Germline CDR1 is LGHDT and CDR2 is YNNKEL (reference sequence). The V end was cut by 3 bases, the J end by 5 bases, with 16 bases between. CDR3 length: 15 residues. In DNA, the CDR3 is TGTGCCAGCAGCCACCTCGGTGAGGGGGGGACTGAAGCTTTCTTT. Protein: CASSHLGEGGTEAFF.

This clonotype has a count of ten or more. This chain uses TRBV3-1 with TRBJ1-6; 7 bases are a match to TRBD1. With 4 bases clipped from V and 7 bases from J, the junction kept 7 bases outside the gene matches. Germline CDR1 and CDR2: LGHDT and YNNKEL (reference sequence). The CDR3 spans 15 residues. CDR3 in DNA: TGTGCCAGCAGCCCTTCGACAGGGCGGAATTCACCCCTCCACTTT. This translates into CASSPSTGRNSPLHF.

In its sample, this clonotype was seen many times. The gene calls are TRBV12-3 or TRBV12-4 and TRBJ2-1, with TRBD2 identical over 11 bases. With V trimmed by 3 bases and J by 8 bases, 3 bases remained unmatched. The CDR3 length is 14 residues. The CDR3 DNA reads TGTGCCAGCAGTTTTAGCGGGGGGGCCCATGAGCAGTTCTTC. Its translation is CASSFSGGAHEQFF.

This clonotype was seen at least ten times. V is TRBV6-5 and J is TRBJ1-5, with 7 nucleotides matching TRBD1. Germline V gene lookup returns CDR1 MNHEY and CDR2 SVGAGI. The CDR3 contains 14 residues. V was clipped by 4 bases and J by 3 bases; unmatched bases: 3. The CDR3: CASSSGQPNQPQHF. The DNA of the CDR3 is TGTGCCAGCAGTTCGGGACAGCCCAATCAGCCCCAGCATTTT.

The chain joins TRBV5-1 to TRBJ2-5, with unresolved D. V lost 4 bases to trimming and J lost 7 bases, with 11 bases between them. CDR3 size: 12 residues. Germline loops: CDR1 SGHRS, CDR2 YFSETQ. DNA for the CDR3: TGCGCCAGCAGCGGAACATGGGGGACCCAGTACTTC. Amino acid sequence: CASSGTWGTQYF. Full variable domain (missing parts from reference TRBV5-1 and TRBJ2-5): KAGVTQTPRYLIKTRGQQVTLSCSPISGHRSVSWYQQTPGQGLQFLFEYFSETQRNKGNFPGRFSGRQFSNSRSEMNVSTLELGDSALYLCASSGTWGTQYFGPGTRLLVL.

Many counts were recorded for this clonotype. The rearrangement uses TRBV5-1 and TRBJ2-5; D ambiguous. This CDR3 comprises 13 residues. V was trimmed by 2 bases and J by 0 bases, leaving 5 bases between them. Germline CDR1 reads SGHRS; CDR2 reads YFSETQ. The CDR3 loop is CASSLSNQETQYF. The DNA for the CDR3 is TGCGCCAGCAGCTTAAGTAACCAAGAGACCCAGTACTTC. The complete variable domain, with remaining parts taken from reference TRBV5-1 and TRBJ2-5, reads KAGVTQTPRYLIKTRGQQVTLSCSPISGHRSVSWYQQTPGQGLQFLFEYFSETQRNKGNFPGRFSGRQFSNSRSEMNVSTLELGDSALYLCASSLSNQETQYFGPGTRLLVL.

This clonotype was counted ten times or more. The rearrangement uses TRBV5-1 and TRBJ2-2; no clear D gene. This CDR3 has 16 amino acids. Germline loops: CDR1 SGHRS, CDR2 YFSETQ. The V end was cut by 4 bases, the J end by 5 bases, with 18 bases between. The CDR3 bases are TGCGCCAGCAGCCCGGTTTCAAGGCGGATTACCGGGGAGCTGTTTTTT. It translates to CASSPVSRRITGELFF.

This clonotype was picked up many times. The chain has TRBV6-4 and TRBJ2-1; TRBD2 aligns across 8 bases. From germline, CDR1 is MRHNA and CDR2 SNTAGT. V shed 6 bases, J shed 9 bases, and the junction held 7 bases outside the gene matches. CDR3 length: 13 amino acids. CDR3 protein: CASRSGRTGEQFF. The CDR3 DNA follows: TGTGCCAGCAGAAGCGGGAGAACGGGTGAGCAGTTCTTC.

This clonotype has ten or more counts. The chain recombines TRBV20-1 with TRBJ1-1; no clear D gene. Trimming pared 5 bases from V and 3 bases from J, leaving 10 bases between. The CDR3 covers 12 residues. Looked up from germline, CDR1 is DFQATT and CDR2 is SNEGSKA (reference sequence). CDR3 in amino acids: CSASEGDTEAFF. The CDR3 DNA follows: TGCAGTGCTTCCGAGGGAGACACTGAAGCTTTCTTT.

This clonotype was seen a few times. This chain uses TRBV3-1 with TRBJ1-5; D is unresolved. Germline CDR1 and CDR2: LGHDT and YNNKEL (reference sequence). Trimming pared 4 bases from V and 2 bases from J, leaving 15 bases between. CDR3 length: 16 amino acids. The CDR3 reads CASSPDVGSGNQPQHF. The CDR3 bases are TGTGCCAGCAGCCCAGACGTCGGGTCCGGCAATCAGCCCCAGCATTTT.

As concerns this clonotype: A read error may be the cause here, since a much bigger clone is one base away. The chain recombines TRBV7-3 with TRBJ2-1, with 9 bases lining up with TRBD1. CDR3 length: 15 residues. V lost 5 bases to trimming and J lost 8 bases; unmatched junction nucleotides: 10. Germline loops: CDR1 SGHTA, CDR2 FQGTGA. The CDR3 here is CASSADRGGFDEQFF. The CDR3 DNA follows: TGTGCCAGCAGCGCCGACAGGGGGGGTTTCGATGAGCAGTTCTTC.

This clonotype has a single count. Since a much larger clone is just one base distant, this may be a read error. This chain uses TRBV5-8 with TRBJ2-3; a weak D match, TRBD2 (7 bases). Trimming removed 6 bases at V and 4 bases at J, with 27 bases between. Germline V lookup: CDR1 SGHTS, CDR2 YDEGEE. This CDR3 comprises 18 residues. The CDR3 DNA reads TGTGCCAGCAAAAGCCGGGGGCCCTGGGAGGGCTCCGCAGATACGCAGTATTTT. Amino acid sequence: CASKSRGPWEGSADTQYF. The entire variable domain, with the rest obtained from reference TRBV5-8 and TRBJ2-3, is as follows: EAGVTQSPTHLIKTRGQQATLRCSPISGHTSVYWYQQALGLGLQFLLWYDEGEERNRGNFPPRFSGRQFPNYSSELNVNALELEDSALYLCASKSRGPWEGSADTQYFGPGTRLTVL.

This clonotype was observed a few times. This rearrangement joins TRBV11-2 to TRBJ2-2; TRBD2 agrees at 11 bases. V was clipped by 3 bases and J by 7 bases; unmatched bases: 10. The CDR3 has 17 residues. Germline V gene lookup returns CDR1 SGHAT and CDR2 FQNNGV. The CDR3 coding sequence is TGTGCCAGCAGCTTTATGAGAGCGGGACTAGCGGACGGGGAGCTGTTTTTT. Protein: CASSFMRAGLADGELFF. Variable domain in full (rest from reference TRBV11-2 and TRBJ2-2): EAGVAQSPRYKIIEKRQSVAFWCNPISGHATLYWYQQILGQGPKLLIQFQNNGVVDDSQLPKDRFSAERLKGVDSTLKIQPAKLEDSAVYLCASSFMRAGLADGELFFGEGSRLTVL.

This clonotype has more than one count but fewer than ten. V gene TRBV18 combines with J gene TRBJ1-4, with 7 positions matching TRBD1. Per the germline V gene, CDR1 is KGHSH and CDR2 is LQKENI. This CDR3 is built from 15 residues. The J segment lost 8 bases and the V segment lost 3 bases, leaving 9 bases of the junction unmatched. In nucleotides, the CDR3 is TGTGCCAGCTCACCCAAACAGGGGACTGGCGAAAAACTGTTTTTT. Amino acids: CASSPKQGTGEKLFF.

The chain carries TRBV29-1 and TRBJ1-5; 7 nucleotides line up with TRBD1. There are 13 residues in the CDR3. Trimming cost V 7 bases and J 9 bases; bases outside gene matches: 12. Germline V lookup: CDR1 SQVTM, CDR2 ANQGSEA. In nucleotides, the CDR3 is TGCAGCGCCACAGGGGACGAAGATGGGCCCCAGCATTTT. It yields the protein CSATGDEDGPQHF.

As for this clonotype: A much bigger clone sits one base away, suggesting this may be a read error. CDR3 nucleotides: TGTGCCAGCAACCCCCACCCCGACAGGGGCGACTGTGGCTACACCTTC. Translation gives CASNPHPDRGDCGYTF. V gene TRBV6-5 combines with J gene TRBJ1-2; 8 bases map to TRBD1. The CDR3 runs 16 residues. The V gene's germline CDR1 is MNHEY and CDR2 SVGAGI. J gave up 7 bases and V 7 bases, and 17 bases lay outside the gene matches.

Only a few counts were recorded for this clonotype. The V and J genes are TRBV28 and TRBJ2-1; D gene uncertain. The CDR3 totals 18 residues. Trimming took 5 bases from V and 0 from J, leaving 20 bases between them. The germline V gene encodes CDR1 MDHEN and CDR2 SYDVKM. The CDR3 DNA is TGTGCCAGCAGTCTCGTTAGCCCCTGGGGTAGCTCCTACAATGAGCAGTTCTTC. Translation: CASSLVSPWGSSYNEQFF.

Turning to this clonotype: The junction differs from germline at one of its ends, possibly a read error. The rearrangement uses TRBV20-1 and TRBJ2-1; TRBD1 might be the D (5 bases). The CDR3 runs to 17 residues. Germline CDR1 reads DFQATT; CDR2 reads SNEGSKA (reference sequence). In nucleotides, the CDR3 is TGCAGTGCTAGACCCCCTACAGGACCGAGCTCCTACGATGAGCAGTTCTTC. Translating gives CSARPPTGPSSYDEQFF.

This clonotype was counted many times. This rearrangement joins TRBV5-5 to TRBJ2-7; 9 bases agree with TRBD1. V gave up 4 bases and J gave up 3 bases; unmatched junction bases: 5. The CDR3 covers 14 residues. Germline V gives CDR1 SGHKS, CDR2 YYEKEE (reference sequence). The CDR3 sequence: CASSPGTGLYEQYF. The CDR3 nucleotides are TGTGCCAGCAGCCCCGGGACAGGGCTCTACGAGCAGTACTTC.

This clonotype was seen repeatedly, ten times or more. The chain is built from TRBV20-1 and TRBJ2-2; unclear D gene. In germline, CDR1 is DFQATT, CDR2 SNEGSKA (reference sequence). CDR3 length: 14 amino acids. Between the trimmed V and J ends, which lost 3 bases and 1 base, there was a span of 9 bases. This CDR3 is CSASDHLNTGELFF. CDR3 bases: TGCAGTGCTAGTGATCACCTGAACACCGGGGAGCTGTTTTTT.

This clonotype was detected ten times or more. The chain carries TRBV29-1 and TRBJ2-5; a weak D match, TRBD2 (5 bases). Trimming took 1 base from V and 3 from J, leaving 6 bases between them. This CDR3 is 12 amino acids long. CDR1 and CDR2 (germline): SQVTM, ANQGSEA. The CDR3 nucleotides read TGCAGCGTTGAAGTGCGGGAAGAGACCCAGTACTTC. As protein: CSVEVREETQYF.

Worth noting for this clonotype: This could be a read error, since a much larger clone is one nucleotide away. The chain combines TRBV10-3 with TRBJ2-7, with D possibly being TRBD1 (7 bases). The CDR3 runs to 15 residues. Germline V gene lookup returns CDR1 ENHRY and CDR2 SYGVKD. CDR3 residues: CAIREGQSIIYKQYF. The CDR3 nucleotides are TGTGCCATCAGGGAGGGACAGTCGATTATCTACAAGCAGTACTTC.

At least ten counts were recorded for this clonotype. CDR3 in DNA: TGCGCCAGCAGCTCTTCCGGACAGGAACAAGAGACCCAGTACTTC. Its protein is CASSSSGQEQETQYF. The J gene is TRBJ2-5, the V gene TRBV5-1; TRBD1 matches at 7 bases. V was clipped by 3 bases and J by 2 bases; unmatched bases: 7. The V gene's germline CDR1 is SGHRS and CDR2 YFSETQ. The CDR3 is 15 residues long.

This clonotype has at least ten counts. J is TRBJ2-1 and V is TRBV5-1, with 12 bases identical to TRBD1. The CDR3 has 15 residues. V dropped 7 bases and J dropped 2; count of bases not matched to a gene: 4. In germline, CDR1 is SGHRS, CDR2 YFSETQ. CDR3 loop: CASYGTGGPYNEQFF. Written as DNA, the CDR3 is TGCGCCAGCTACGGGACAGGGGGCCCCTACAATGAGCAGTTCTTC.

At least ten counts were recorded for this clonotype. The V and J genes are TRBV24-1 and TRBJ2-5; D could derive from TRBD1 or TRBD2 (5 bases each). Germline V lookup: CDR1 KGHDR, CDR2 SFDVKD. V shed 2 bases and J shed 5 bases, with 14 bases lying between them. The CDR3 totals 15 residues. The CDR3 DNA reads TGTGCCACCAGTGATTCGGGGCAGGCCGGGGAGACCCAGTACTTC. This sequence encodes CATSDSGQAGETQYF.

As for this clonotype: A much larger clone is a single base away; this may be a read error. The chain has TRBV7-3 and TRBJ2-3, with 8 bases that match TRBD1. CDR3 size: 14 residues. CDR1 is SGHTA, CDR2 FQGTGA, per germline. CDR3 sequence: CASGLTGGTDTQYF. In DNA form, the CDR3 reads TGTGCCAGCGGCTTGACAGGGGGCACAGATACGCAGTATTTT.

Concerning this clonotype itself: A much larger clone differs by one base, so this may be a read error. This chain uses TRBV11-2 with TRBJ2-5; D gene uncertain. The V and J ends lost 4 bases and 5 bases respectively, with 23 bases between them. Per germline, CDR1 SGHAT and CDR2 FQNNGV. This CDR3 region has 17 residues. This chain's CDR3 is CASSSRLGGSGRETQYF. CDR3 bases: TGTGCCAGCAGCTCTCGGCTAGGTGGAAGTGGTAGGGAGACCCAGTACTTC.